This T cell receptor (beta chain) was identified during a study of cytomegalovirus exposure and HLA in healthy donors. The PCR ran on 60 Vbeta and 13 Jbeta primers. The authors' processing: As a later analysis found, there were 60 million to 90 million unique TCR beta chains, of which some 10 million were shared. Some clones are missing from TCRdb's copy, which holds only in-frame ones; the method was immunoSEQ multiplex PCR. For V, J and clone size, that table is used; D and trimming come from the DNA. The table includes approximately 110,000 clones, about 59% detected once. In germline, CDR1 is SQVTM, CDR2 ANQGSEA. After removal of 7 bases from V and 4 bases from J, the junction contained 4 bases not matched to a gene. The CDR3 loop spans 12 amino acids.

The sequenced material came from PBMCs. The TCR comes from a man in his thirties or forties in good health and CMV-seropositive. The gene calls are TRBV29-1 and TRBJ1-2; 9 nucleotides agree with TRBD1. The CDR3 is CSARTGAYGYTF. The CDR3 nucleotides read TGCAGCGCCCGGACAGGGGCCTATGGCTACACCTTC. The entire variable domain, with the rest obtained from reference TRBV29-1 and TRBJ1-2, is as follows: SAVISQKPSRDICQRGTSLTIQCQVDSQVTMMFWYRQQPGQSLTLIATANQGSEATYESGFVIDKFPISRPNLTFSTLTVSNMSPEDSSIYLCSARTGAYGYTFGSGTRLTVV.